These T cell receptor beta chains were read from a single sample in a study of Ad26.COV2.S vaccination and SARS-CoV-2 variants. This table comes from immunoSEQ multiplex PCR, and its TCRdb copy is limited to in-frame clones, with some not included. The sample comprises a few hundred thousand clones, roughly 87% of which are singletons, and around 3.6% rests with the top ten. The source material was peripheral blood, sampled in a trial of Ad26.COV2.S vaccine versus placebo. The receptor set was obtained from a person aged 18-65 years who received the Ad26.COV2.S COVID-19 vaccine or a placebo. Both conserved end residues are part of each CDR3. The order of the fields is CDR3 DNA, CDR3 protein, D gene, V gene, J gene, clone size. D genes are given only for firm matches. Expanded clones are given a class, and other clones once, few, many or no size at all.

DNA: TGTGCCAGCAGTCCCGTCTACAGGGGCAATCAGCCCCAGCATTTT
CDR3: CASSPVYRGNQPQHF
D: -
V: TRBV27
J: TRBJ1-5
size: -

DNA: TGCGCCAGCAGCCACGGGACAGCGAGCTCCTACGAGCAGTACTTC
CDR3: CASSHGTASSYEQYF
D: TRBD1
V: TRBV4-3
J: TRBJ2-7
size: -

DNA: TGTGCCAGCAGTTACTCCAGGCAGACCAACTATGGCTACACCTTC
CDR3: CASSYSRQTNYGYTF
D: -
V: TRBV6-5
J: TRBJ1-2
size: -

DNA: TGTGCCAGTAGTATAGACGATGGGGGCACTGAAGCTTTCTTT
CDR3: CASSIDDGGTEAFF
D: -
V: TRBV19
J: TRBJ1-1
size: -

DNA: TGTGCCAGCAGCGTAGAACCTTCCCCCACAGATACGCAGTATTTT
CDR3: CASSVEPSPTDTQYF
D: -
V: TRBV9
J: TRBJ2-3
size: -

DNA: TGTGCCAGCAGTCGGGGGGGCTGGGAGACCCAGTACTTC
CDR3: CASSRGGWETQYF
D: TRBD2
V: TRBV12-3/TRBV12-4
J: TRBJ2-5
size: -

DNA: TGTGCCAGCTCACCCTCAGGGGGCGACGAGCAGTACTTC
CDR3: CASSPSGGDEQYF
D: TRBD1
V: TRBV18
J: TRBJ2-7
size: few

DNA: TGTGCCAGCAGCTCTCCTCTTAACACCGGGGAGCTGTTTTTT
CDR3: CASSSPLNTGELFF
D: -
V: TRBV5-4
J: TRBJ2-2
size: -

DNA: TGTGCCAGCAGCCAAGTGGCAGGGTCCCTCTACAATGAGCAGTTCTTC
CDR3: CASSQVAGSLYNEQFF
D: -
V: TRBV4-2
J: TRBJ2-1
size: -

DNA: TGTGCCAGCAGTGGACAGGCAGGGTACACAGATACGCAGTATTTT
CDR3: CASSGQAGYTDTQYF
D: -
V: TRBV2
J: TRBJ2-3
size: -

DNA: TGTGCCAGCAGCAATCTAGAGGGACTAAATCGTGAGACCCAGTACTTC
CDR3: CASSNLEGLNRETQYF
D: TRBD2
V: TRBV4-2
J: TRBJ2-5
size: -

DNA: TGTGCCAGCAGTGAATGGGGCAGACACACTGAAGCTTTCTTT
CDR3: CASSEWGRHTEAFF
D: -
V: TRBV25-1
J: TRBJ1-1
size: -

DNA: TGTGCCACCAGCAGAGAAGAGGGGGCAGGCACGTATGGCTACACCTTC
CDR3: CATSREEGAGTYGYTF
D: TRBD1
V: TRBV15
J: TRBJ1-2
size: -

DNA: TGTGCCAGCAGTTACCTCCTTGGGGACAGTTCCTACGAGCAGTACTTC
CDR3: CASSYLLGDSSYEQYF
D: TRBD1
V: TRBV6-6
J: TRBJ2-7
size: -

DNA: TGTGCCAGCAGCAGCCGGGACAGGGCCTACGAGCAGTACTTC
CDR3: CASSSRDRAYEQYF
D: TRBD1
V: TRBV11-3
J: TRBJ2-7
size: -

DNA: TGTGCCAGCACTGGGACATATAGCAATCAGCCCCAGCATTTT
CDR3: CASTGTYSNQPQHF
D: -
V: TRBV19
J: TRBJ1-5
size: once

DNA: TGTGCCAGCAGGTGGGGGACTAACTATGGCTACACCTTC
CDR3: CASRWGTNYGYTF
D: -
V: TRBV25-1
J: TRBJ1-2
size: -

DNA: TGTGCCAGCAGTTTAACCGGGAGAAATCAGCCCCAGCATTTT
CDR3: CASSLTGRNQPQHF
D: -
V: TRBV28
J: TRBJ1-5
size: few

DNA: TGTGCCAGCAGCATCACAGCTCGGGACAGGGTTTGGGAAAAACTGTTTTTT
CDR3: CASSITARDRVWEKLFF
D: TRBD1
V: TRBV4-2
J: TRBJ1-4
size: -

DNA: TGTGCCAGCAGTTACTCGAGCCCCCATGAGCAGTTCTTC
CDR3: CASSYSSPHEQFF
D: -
V: TRBV6-5
J: TRBJ2-1
size: -

DNA: TGTGCCAGCAGCCCCTCTGGGGCCAACGTCCTGACTTTC
CDR3: CASSPSGANVLTF
D: -
V: TRBV11-3
J: TRBJ2-6
size: once

DNA: TGTGCCAGCAGCTTAAACGGGCCCGGGGACACCCCAGATACGCAGTATTTT
CDR3: CASSLNGPGDTPDTQYF
D: -
V: TRBV7-3
J: TRBJ2-3
size: -

DNA: TGTGCCAGCAGTTACTCGAGCTCTAGCGGGCAGTTCTTC
CDR3: CASSYSSSSGQFF
D: TRBD2
V: TRBV6-5
J: TRBJ2-1
size: -

DNA: TGTGCCAGTAGTATAGGGCCGGATCGGGGTTCCTACGAGCAGTACTTC
CDR3: CASSIGPDRGSYEQYF
D: -
V: TRBV19
J: TRBJ2-7
size: -

DNA: TGTGCCAGCAGCTCGGGGAGTCCCCCTAAGGAGCAGTACTTC
CDR3: CASSSGSPPKEQYF
D: -
V: TRBV9
J: TRBJ2-7
size: -

DNA: TGTGCCAGCAGCTCGAGCGGGACAACCTACGAGCAGTACTTC
CDR3: CASSSSGTTYEQYF
D: -
V: TRBV7-2
J: TRBJ2-7
size: -